Below are 3 T cell receptor beta chains sequenced from a single sample in a study of T-cell memory formation after mild COVID-19. TCRdb called the 5' RACE reads again in MiXCR, with one record for every CDR3 protein. The sample includes roughly 380,000 distinct CDR3 sequences, approximately 29% of them seen just once. The specimen was PBMCs or a T cell subset sorted from them (not recorded which). The receptors originated from an adult woman who had mild COVID-19 (a few samples of this study predate the infection). Cell type and time point are not known.

CDR3 loop: CSARGLFGGSYEQYF. The CDR3 nucleotides read TGCAGTGCTAGAGGTTTATTTGGAGGGTCCTACGAGCAGTACTTC. The chain carries TRBV20-1 and TRBJ2-7; maybe TRBD2 (6 bases). This CDR3 spans 15 amino acids. The germline V gene has CDR1 DFQATT and CDR2 SNEGSKA (reference sequence). Trimming removed 1 base from V and 1 base from J, with 14 bases in between.

V and J are TRBV12-5 and TRBJ1-2, with D unresolved. The CDR3 is made up of 13 amino acids. Germline V CDR1 and CDR2: LGHNT, FRNRAP. Trimming removed 5 bases at V and 4 bases at J, with 11 bases between. Here the CDR3 reads CASGPDGFYGYTF. CDR3 coding DNA: TGTGCTAGTGGTCCGGACGGCTTCTATGGCTACACCTTC.

This clonotype was detected only a few times. The genes are TRBV27 and TRBJ1-5, with a tentative D call TRBD1 (6 bases). The CDR3 has 15 amino acids. Per germline, CDR1 MNHEY and CDR2 SMNVEV (reference sequence). The germline V and J ends were trimmed by 3 bases and 3 bases, with 12 bases remaining between them. The CDR3 protein is CASSLGGGLNQPQHF. For the CDR3, the DNA is TGTGCCAGCAGTTTGGGGGGGGGGCTCAATCAGCCCCAGCATTTT.